What follows are 10 T cell receptor beta chains derived from one specimen sequenced in a study of cytomegalovirus exposure and HLA in healthy donors. The primer mix had 60 Vbeta and 13 Jbeta primers. TCRdb's copy holds only in-frame clones and misses some; the assay was immunoSEQ multiplex PCR. Seen here are roughly 100,000 clones, less than 9.5% observed once, and the top ten hold 4.5% to 6.5%. Specimen: PBMCs. All receptors come from a man aged 50-60 years in good health and CMV-seropositive.

This clone came up a few times. In DNA form, the CDR3 reads TGTGCCAGCAGTTATGGCAGTACCTACGAGCAGTACTTC. Its protein product is CASSYGSTYEQYF. V gene TRBV6-5 combines with J gene TRBJ2-7, with no clear D. The CDR3 loop spans 13 amino acids. In germline, CDR1 is MNHEY, CDR2 SVGAGI. The V end was cut by 3 bases, the J end by 2 bases, with 8 bases between.

V is TRBV18 and J is TRBJ1-1; D perhaps matches TRBD1 (6 bases). V gave up 1 base and J gave up 7 bases, with 22 bases separating them. Looked up from germline, CDR1 is KGHSH and CDR2 is LQKENI. This CDR3 has 17 amino acids. CDR3 protein: CASSPQTGSNRGVEAFF. CDR3 DNA sequence: TGTGCCAGCTCACCACAGACAGGATCAAATCGAGGGGTTGAAGCTTTCTTT.

This clone was counted between two and nine times. V gene TRBV19 combines with J gene TRBJ1-6; D gene ambiguous. Trimming took off 10 bases at V and 5 bases at J, with 15 bases between the two ends. The CDR3 is made up of 14 amino acids. CDR1 and CDR2 from the germline V gene are LNHDA and SQIVND (reference sequence). The CDR3 loop reads CAIRGDGDNSPLHF. The CDR3 DNA reads TGTGCCATCCGTGGTGACGGAGATAATTCACCCCTCCACTTT.

This clone was counted between two and nine times. The chain joins TRBV5-1 to TRBJ1-2, with a tentative D call TRBD1 (6 bases). This CDR3 contains 13 residues. Germline assignment: CDR1 SGHRS and CDR2 YFSETQ. Deletions cut 3 bases from V and 3 bases from J, with 9 bases between. CDR3 sequence reads: CASSYRADYGYTF. The CDR3 DNA reads as TGCGCCAGCAGCTACAGGGCGGACTATGGCTACACCTTC.

This clone has just a few counts. The chain links TRBV6-1 to TRBJ1-2; a weak D match, TRBD1 (5 bases). The CDR3 sequence is 14 residues long. The V and J ends lost 5 bases and 3 bases respectively, with 13 bases between them. CDR1 and CDR2 from the germline V gene are MNHNS and SASEGT. The CDR3 nucleotides read TGTGCCAGCAGTAAAACCCGGGACTACTATGGCTACACCTTC. Protein: CASSKTRDYYGYTF.

CDR3 protein: CASSQAGTSGLGSYEQYF. The DNA of the CDR3 is TGCGCCAGCAGCCAAGCCGGGACTAGCGGCCTAGGCTCCTACGAGCAGTACTTC. The chain carries TRBV4-1 and TRBJ2-7, with 11 nucleotides matching TRBD2. The CDR3 consists of 18 residues. From germline, CDR1 is MGHRA and CDR2 YSYEKL. V was pared by 1 base and J by 0 bases, with 8 bases of the junction left unmatched.

This clone was counted between two and nine times. This chain uses TRBV6-6 with TRBJ2-5, with D unresolved. Trimming removed 0 bases from V and 5 bases from J, with 4 bases in between. The CDR3 consists of 12 residues. Germline CDR1 and CDR2: MNHNY and SVGAGI (reference sequence). In nucleotides, the CDR3 is TGTGCCAGCAGTTACTCCTTCGAGACCCAGTACTTC. As protein: CASSYSFETQYF.

Only a few counts were recorded for this clone. The rearrangement joins TRBV11-3 to TRBJ2-7; 14 bases line up with TRBD2. V was clipped by 5 bases and J by 5 bases; unmatched bases: 2. Germline V gene data show CDR1 as SGHNT and CDR2 as YENEEA. The CDR3 extends over 14 amino acids. The CDR3 DNA reads as TGTGCCAGCAGCCCGGGACTAGCGGGAGACGAGCAGTACTTC. Residues: CASSPGLAGDEQYF.

The V and J genes are TRBV2 and TRBJ2-1; a weak D match, TRBD2 (6 bases). The CDR3 has 13 amino acids. Germline CDR1 is SNHLY and CDR2 is FYNNEI. With 10 bases removed from V and 6 bases from J, the gap between germline ends came to 16 bases. Here the CDR3 DNA reads TGTGCCACTCAACCGGGACTTCTCAATGAGCAGTTCTTC. It encodes CATQPGLLNEQFF. Supplemented by reference TRBV2 and TRBJ2-1, the full variable domain reads EPEVTQTPSHQVTQMGQEVILRCVPISNHLYFYWYRQILGQKVEFLVSFYNNEISEKSEIFDDQFSVERPDGSNFTLKIRSTKLEDSAMYFCATQPGLLNEQFFGPGTRLTVL.

The sample holds a few counts of this clone. The same CDR3 is also encoded by other DNA sequences in this sample. CDR3: CASSPRESDNSPLHF. The CDR3 coding sequence is TGCGCCAGCAGCCCGCGGGAATCAGATAATTCACCCCTCCACTTT. The rearrangement joins TRBV4-1 to TRBJ1-6; D is uncertain. The CDR3 spans 15 residues. CDR1 and CDR2 from the germline V gene are MGHRA and YSYEKL. V lost 4 bases and J 5 bases, leaving 12 bases between the germline ends.